Sequencing of this T cell receptor (beta chain) was carried out in a study of T cell repertoires in cytomegalovirus infection. This CDR3 has 15 residues. Looked up from germline, CDR1 is MNHEY and CDR2 is SVGEGT. Trimming left V 3 bases short and J 0 bases short, with 6 bases between. TCRdb processed the reads anew with MiXCR; each CDR3 protein has one entry. The table includes hundreds of thousands of distinct CDR3 sequences, approximately 31% detected once. The receptor comes from a human donor in good health (CMV status not recorded). Some clones in this sample may be carry-over from other donors' samples. The sequenced sample was PBMCs. The rearrangement uses TRBV6-2 or TRBV6-3 and TRBJ2-6; D is ambiguous. The CDR3 nucleotides are TGTGCCAGCAGTTATGATCGCTCTGGGGCCAACGTCCTGACTTTC. It is translated as CASSYDRSGANVLTF.